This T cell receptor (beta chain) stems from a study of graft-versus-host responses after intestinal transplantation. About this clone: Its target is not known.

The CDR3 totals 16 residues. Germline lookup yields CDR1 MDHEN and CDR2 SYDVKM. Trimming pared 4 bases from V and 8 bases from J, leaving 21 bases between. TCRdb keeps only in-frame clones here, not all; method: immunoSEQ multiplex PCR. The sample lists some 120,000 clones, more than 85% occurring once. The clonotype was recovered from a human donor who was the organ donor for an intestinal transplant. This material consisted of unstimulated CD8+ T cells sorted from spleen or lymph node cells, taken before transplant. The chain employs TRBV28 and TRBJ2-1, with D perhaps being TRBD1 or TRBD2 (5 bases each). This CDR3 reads CASSYPRGASIDEQFF. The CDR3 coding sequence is TGTGCCAGCAGTTACCCCCGAGGGGCTAGTATCGATGAGCAGTTCTTC. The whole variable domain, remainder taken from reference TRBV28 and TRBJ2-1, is DVKVTQSSRYLVKRTGEKVFLECVQDMDHENMFWYRQDPGLGLRLIYFSYDVKMKEKGDIPEGYSVSREKKERFSLILESASTNQTSMYLCASSYPRGASIDEQFFGPGTRLTVL.